These 19 T cell receptor beta chains originate from one sample sequenced in a study of T cell responses to AZD1222 COVID-19 vaccine. Using immunoSEQ multiplex PCR, the repertoire was profiled, and TCRdb retains in-frame clones only, with some absent. Here the sample spans approximately 46,000 clones, about 90% being singletons. The material was peripheral blood, obtained 28 days after the second AZD1222 dose. The receptors derive from an adult who received the AZD1222 COVID-19 vaccine.

The chain joins TRBV19 to TRBJ2-1; a weak D match, TRBD2 (6 bases). Germline CDR1 reads LNHDA; CDR2 reads SQIVND (reference sequence). With 1 base removed from V and 10 bases from J, the gap between germline ends came to 17 bases. This CDR3 comprises 15 residues. The CDR3 bases are TGTGCCAGTAGTATAGTAGTGGGAGGTTCGATCGAGCAGTTCTTC. Its translation: CASSIVVGGSIEQFF.

The rearrangement joins TRBV19 to TRBJ1-5; perhaps TRBD1 as D (5 bases). The germline V gene has CDR1 LNHDA and CDR2 SQIVND (reference sequence). The CDR3 runs to 14 residues. V lost 1 base and J 2 bases, leaving 6 bases between the germline ends. In DNA form, the CDR3 reads TGTGCCAGTAGTATAGGGGGACGCAATCAGCCCCAGCATTTT. Protein sequence: CASSIGGRNQPQHF.

In this sample, this clone turned up a few times. V usage is TRBV10-3 and J usage is TRBJ2-5; 8 bases map to TRBD1. Germline trimming cut 6 bases from V and 2 bases from J; bases unmatched to any gene: 8. The CDR3 contains 15 residues. CDR1 is ENHRY and CDR2 is SYGVKD in the germline V gene. CDR3 in DNA: TGTGCCATCAGCCTCCGGGACAGGAATCAAGAGACCCAGTACTTC. Its translation is CAISLRDRNQETQYF.

CDR3 sequence (DNA): TGTGCCAGCAGTGCCCAAGCAGCGGCTGGAAACACCATATATTTT. Its translation is CASSAQAAAGNTIYF. The chain recombines TRBV2 with TRBJ1-3; D uncertain. Germline-derived CDR1 and CDR2 are SNHLY and FYNNEI. Trimming stripped 4 bases from V and 2 bases from J, with 12 bases between. This CDR3 is built from 15 residues.

The rearrangement links TRBV2 to TRBJ1-6, with no clear D. The CDR3 runs to 14 residues. Per germline, CDR1 SNHLY and CDR2 FYNNEI. V lost 2 bases, J lost 6 bases, and 8 bases lay in between. CDR3 coding DNA: TGTGCCAGCAGTGAAATTCAGATTAATTCACCCCTCCACTTT. It translates to CASSEIQINSPLHF.

CDR3 residues: CASTQLRTGVTDTQYF. CDR3 nucleotides: TGTGCCAGCACCCAACTAAGGACAGGGGTAACAGATACGCAGTATTTT. V is TRBV9 and J is TRBJ2-3, with 9 bases identical to TRBD1. After removal of 6 bases from V and 3 bases from J, the junction contained 11 bases not matched to a gene. This CDR3 is 16 amino acids long. Looked up from germline, CDR1 is SGDLS and CDR2 is YYNGEE.

J is TRBJ2-7 and V is TRBV6-5, with D perhaps matching TRBD1 or TRBD2 (5 bases each). V lost 2 bases, J lost 2 bases, and 10 bases lay in between. Germline CDR1 and CDR2: MNHEY and SVGAGI. This CDR3 is 14 amino acids long. This chain's CDR3 is CASSYEGRTYEQYF. In DNA form, the CDR3 reads TGTGCCAGCAGTTACGAGGGGAGAACCTACGAGCAGTACTTC.

This clone was observed a single time. The chain uses TRBV3-1 (or the pseudogene TRBV3-2) and TRBJ2-5; TRBD2 agrees at 10 bases. The V and J ends lost 4 bases and 5 bases, in that order; junction bases with no gene match: 7. The germline V gene has CDR1 LGHDT and CDR2 YNNKEL (reference sequence). This CDR3 has 15 amino acids. Written as DNA, the CDR3 is TGTGCCAGCAGCCTTAGCGGGAGGCGGTTGGAGACCCAGTACTTC. Protein: CASSLSGRRLETQYF.

The chain recombines TRBV11-2 with TRBJ2-3; the D gene could be TRBD1 or TRBD2 (6 bases each). This CDR3 is 15 amino acids long. The V gene's germline CDR1 is SGHAT and CDR2 FQNNGV. V dropped 1 base and J dropped 5 bases, with 13 bases sitting between them. The CDR3 here is CASSLVGGGGDTQYF. CDR3 bases: TGTGCCAGCAGCTTAGTAGGAGGGGGTGGAGATACGCAGTATTTT. Supplemented by reference TRBV11-2 and TRBJ2-3, the full variable domain reads EAGVAQSPRYKIIEKRQSVAFWCNPISGHATLYWYQQILGQGPKLLIQFQNNGVVDDSQLPKDRFSAERLKGVDSTLKIQPAKLEDSAVYLCASSLVGGGGDTQYFGPGTRLTVL.

This clone was detected a few times. The rearrangement links TRBV5-6 to TRBJ2-7; 8 nucleotides match TRBD1. V dropped 1 base and J dropped 2; count of bases not matched to a gene: 2. The CDR3 runs to 14 residues. Germline CDR1 is SGHDT and CDR2 is YYEEEE. This chain's CDR3 is CASSLQQGAYEQYF. The DNA for the CDR3 is TGTGCCAGCAGCTTGCAACAGGGGGCCTACGAGCAGTACTTC.

This clone came up once. The chain couples TRBV5-1 to TRBJ2-7, with TRBD2 matching 7 bases. This CDR3 comprises 16 residues. V lost 0 bases, J lost 3 bases, and 9 bases stayed unmatched. Germline values: CDR1 SGHRS, CDR2 YFSETQ. In nucleotides, the CDR3 is TGCGCCAGCAGCTTGGCCGGGGGAGGGTTCAACTACGAGCAGTACTTC. Protein: CASSLAGGGFNYEQYF.

The J gene is TRBJ1-1, the V gene TRBV4-3; D not certain. V was shortened by 0 bases and J by 3 bases, with 5 bases between the two germline ends. Germline lookup yields CDR1 LGHNA and CDR2 YSLEER. This CDR3 contains 13 residues. The CDR3, as DNA: TGCGCCAGCAGCCAAGATTCGCACACTGAAGCTTTCTTT. This gives the protein CASSQDSHTEAFF.

The gene calls are TRBV20-1 and TRBJ2-3; D is undetermined. V gave up 6 bases and J gave up 5 bases, with 6 bases separating them. The germline V gene has CDR1 DFQATT and CDR2 SNEGSKA (reference sequence). The CDR3 length is 10 residues. As DNA, the CDR3 is TGCAGTGCCGCCCTAGATACGCAGTATTTT. Amino acid sequence: CSAALDTQYF.

The chain has TRBV27 and TRBJ1-1; D ambiguous. V dropped 4 bases and J dropped 11 bases, with 20 bases sitting between them. The CDR3 has 14 amino acids. From germline, CDR1 is MNHEY and CDR2 SMNVEV (reference sequence). The CDR3 region is CASSSPKYSVLAFF. CDR3 nucleotide sequence: TGTGCCAGCAGTTCGCCCAAATACTCCGTTCTGGCTTTCTTT.

This chain connects TRBV18 to TRBJ2-7; either TRBD1 or TRBD2 may supply D (6 bases each). The CDR3 consists of 15 residues. Germline assignment: CDR1 KGHSH and CDR2 LQKENI. The ends were cut back, 6 bases at V and 4 bases at J, with 19 bases in the middle. This CDR3 reads CASSEGVVPQYEQYF. CDR3 DNA sequence: TGTGCCAGCTCGGAGGGGGTAGTTCCCCAGTACGAGCAGTACTTC.

The rearrangement links TRBV10-2 to TRBJ1-3, with D possibly matching TRBD1 (5 bases). The length of the CDR3 is 17 residues. V was pared by 3 bases and J by 4 bases, with 19 bases between. Germline CDR1 reads WSHSY; CDR2 reads SAAADI. CDR3: CASSERLTDNPGNTIYF. Written as DNA, the CDR3 is TGCGCCAGCAGTGAACGACTGACGGACAACCCAGGAAACACCATATATTTT.

The chain recombines TRBV7-9 with TRBJ1-3; D gene ambiguous. The CDR3 length is 14 residues. Looked up from germline, CDR1 is SEHNR and CDR2 is FQNEAQ (reference sequence). V was trimmed by 1 base and J by 0 bases, leaving 4 bases between them. The CDR3 sequence: CASSLGHSGNTIYF. For the CDR3, the DNA is TGTGCCAGCAGCTTAGGCCACTCTGGAAACACCATATATTTT.

This clone was seen more than once but under ten times. V is TRBV2 and J is TRBJ1-4, with TRBD1 matching over 8 bases. The CDR3 spans 12 residues. Per germline, CDR1 SNHLY and CDR2 FYNNEI. Trimming at V came to 8 bases and at J to 7 bases, leaving 3 bases not matched to a gene. Here the CDR3 DNA reads TGTGCCAGCCAGGGGGCTGGTGAAAAACTGTTTTTT. Its translation is CASQGAGEKLFF.

The chain links TRBV7-7 to TRBJ2-1; perhaps TRBD1 as D (6 bases). Trimming took off 5 bases at V and 4 bases at J, with 18 bases between the two ends. This CDR3 is built from 16 residues. Per the germline V gene, CDR1 is SSHAT and CDR2 is FNYEAQ (reference sequence). The CDR3 bases are TGTGCCAGCAGCCGTACGGAGGCAGGGGAGTACAATGAGCAGTTCTTC. Encoded protein: CASSRTEAGEYNEQFF.